Below, 5 T cell receptor beta chains from the same sample are listed, as sequenced in a study of blood T cells in healthy people across ages. Then a second PCR, running about 6 to 11 cycles, was carried out with a sample-barcoded 5' primer and a J-beta primer mix. TCRdb used MiXCR to reprocess the 5' RACE reads, holding one entry per CDR3 protein. This table holds more than 550,000 distinct CDR3 sequences, approximately 22% found once. The specimen sequenced was blood. These receptors originate from a man aged 65 to 85 in good health.

This clonotype was observed a handful of times. V usage is TRBV4-2 and J usage is TRBJ1-1; possible D gene TRBD1, 5 bases. The germline V and J ends were trimmed by 4 bases and 5 bases, with 17 bases remaining between them. Germline CDR1 reads LGHNA; CDR2 reads YNFKEQ. There are 15 residues in the CDR3. The CDR3 is CASSPPQGFRTEAFF. The CDR3 nucleotides read TGTGCCAGCAGCCCCCCTCAGGGTTTTCGAACTGAAGCTTTCTTT.

This clonotype has just a few counts. One end of the junction fails to match germline, which may point to a read error. The chain employs TRBV7-2 and TRBJ2-3, with D maybe TRBD2 (6 bases). The CDR3 runs 16 residues. Germline CDR1 and CDR2: SGHTA and FQGNSA. The CDR3 here is CASSLWGVRGTDAQYF. The DNA of the CDR3 is TGTGCCAGCAGCTTATGGGGGGTACGCGGCACAGATGCGCAGTATTTT.

This clonotype occurred a few times. This chain joins TRBV5-1 and TRBJ1-2; TRBD1 aligns across 7 bases. Trimming at V came to 4 bases and at J to 6 bases, leaving 9 bases not matched to a gene. CDR3 length: 14 amino acids. Germline V gene sequence: CDR1 SGHRS, CDR2 YFSETQ. CDR3 DNA sequence: TGCGCCAGCAGCCGGGGATTCACAGGGGATGGCTACACCTTC. Amino acids: CASSRGFTGDGYTF.

The J gene is TRBJ2-7, the V gene TRBV29-1; 7 bases are a match to TRBD2. This CDR3 comprises 15 residues. From germline, CDR1 is SQVTM and CDR2 ANQGSEA. The V and J ends lost 1 base and 6 bases, in that order; junction bases with no gene match: 12. The DNA of the CDR3 is TGCAGCGTTGAAGCAGTGCGGGAGAGGATGGTCGAGCAGTACGTC. It translates to CSVEAVRERMVEQYV.

This clonotype turned up a few times. This chain joins TRBV20-1 and TRBJ2-3, with 7 bases fitting TRBD2. Germline CDR1 reads DFQATT; CDR2 reads SNEGSKA (reference sequence). V lost 0 bases to trimming and J lost 6 bases; unmatched junction nucleotides: 12. This CDR3 is built from 16 residues. The CDR3 protein is CSARDGAGHGRDTQYF. DNA of the CDR3: TGCAGTGCTAGAGATGGGGCCGGACACGGGAGGGATACGCAGTATTTT.